This T cell receptor (beta chain) was identified during a study of CD8+ T cells in alopecia areata. Study-wide findings and caveats: Elevated clonality characterized lesional scalp relative to normal scalp, particularly in alopecia totalis/universalis.

The treatment here: oral pan-JAK inhibitor, 5-10 mg twice daily. The germline V and J ends were trimmed by 3 bases and 2 bases, with 8 bases remaining between them. Germline V gene data show CDR1 as MDHEN and CDR2 as SYDVKM. This CDR3 has 15 amino acids. Reverse transcribed after extraction, RNA yielded cDNA as the sequencing template. TCRdb's copy holds only in-frame clones and misses some; the assay was immunoSEQ multiplex PCR. Among 150,000 to 200,000 clones listed, over 55% were seen once. As for this clone: Its antigen is not known.

The receptor comes from a human donor with alopecia areata. This specimen was CD4+ T cells sorted from blood, taken at week 24, from a patient treated with tofacitinib. The chain uses TRBV28 and TRBJ2-6, with D possibly being TRBD1 or TRBD2 (5 bases each). The CDR3 DNA follows: TGTGCCAGCAGTTTCCGAGGGGCTGGGGCCAACGTCCTGACTTTC. This encodes CASSFRGAGANVLTF.